These T cell receptor beta chains were read from a single sample in a study of cytomegalovirus exposure and HLA in healthy donors. Data came from immunoSEQ multiplex PCR; TCRdb stores just in-frame clones and leaves some out. The profile covers 200,000 to 250,000 clones, with less than 85% appearing a single time and 0.55% to 0.75% taken by the ten largest. Sequencing was done on a sample of PBMCs. All receptors come from a man between 18 and 35 years old in good health and CMV-seronegative. Each CDR3 is given with its conserved first and last residue. A D gene is named only where the DNA matches it firmly. Part of the rows lack a size; the others show once, few, many or a class for expanded clones.

j_call: TRBJ1-1; clone_size: -; d_call: -; v_call: TRBV10-2; cdr3_nt: TGCGCCAGCAGCCCTCTTAGTAACACTGAAGCTTTCTTT; cdr3_aa: CASSPLSNTEAFF
j_call: TRBJ1-1; clone_size: -; d_call: -; v_call: TRBV18; cdr3_nt: TGTGCCAGCTCACCCCCTACCGGTCTTGAAGCTTTCTTT; cdr3_aa: CASSPPTGLEAFF
j_call: TRBJ1-1; clone_size: -; d_call: -; v_call: TRBV19; cdr3_nt: TGTGCCAGTAGTATAGTGCGGGGGGTCCTCAACACTGAAGCTTTCTTT; cdr3_aa: CASSIVRGVLNTEAFF
j_call: TRBJ1-1; clone_size: -; d_call: TRBD1; v_call: TRBV2; cdr3_nt: TGTGCCAGCAGGGACCCACAGGGGGGGAACACTGAAGCTTTCTTT; cdr3_aa: CASRDPQGGNTEAFF
j_call: TRBJ1-1; clone_size: -; d_call: -; v_call: TRBV14; cdr3_nt: TGTGCCAGCAGTCGAGCGGGGGGCTGGACTGAAGCTTTCTTT; cdr3_aa: CASSRAGGWTEAFF
j_call: TRBJ1-6; clone_size: -; d_call: -; v_call: TRBV9; cdr3_nt: TGTGCCAGCAGCGGAGGGACTGTGGATAATTCACCCCTCCACTTT; cdr3_aa: CASSGGTVDNSPLHF
j_call: TRBJ1-2; clone_size: -; d_call: -; v_call: TRBV7-2; cdr3_nt: TGTGCCAGCAGCTTTTTTCGGACAGCTAACTATGGCTACACCTTC; cdr3_aa: CASSFFRTANYGYTF
j_call: TRBJ1-1; clone_size: -; d_call: -; v_call: TRBV30; cdr3_nt: TGTGCCTGGGCACCAGGGCAAAGCGCTGAAGCTTTCTTT; cdr3_aa: CAWAPGQSAEAFF
j_call: TRBJ1-1; clone_size: -; d_call: -; v_call: TRBV2; cdr3_nt: TGTGCCAGTCCGTCCTCCACTGAAGCTTTCTTT; cdr3_aa: CASPSSTEAFF
j_call: TRBJ2-5; clone_size: -; d_call: TRBD1; v_call: TRBV7-9; cdr3_nt: TGTGCCAGCAGCAACCAGGGGACAGCAAAAGAGACCCAGTACTTC; cdr3_aa: CASSNQGTAKETQYF
j_call: TRBJ2-5; clone_size: -; d_call: TRBD2; v_call: TRBV7-3; cdr3_nt: TGTGCCAGCAGCTTAGGGGGGGATGACCAAGAGACCCAGTACTTC; cdr3_aa: CASSLGGDDQETQYF
j_call: TRBJ2-3; clone_size: few; d_call: TRBD1; v_call: TRBV6-6; cdr3_nt: TGTGCCAGCAGGGGACAGGGTACAGATACGCAGTATTTT; cdr3_aa: CASRGQGTDTQYF
j_call: TRBJ2-1; clone_size: -; d_call: -; v_call: TRBV28; cdr3_nt: TGTGCCAGCAGTTTAGGCAGCGGGACATACGCCTACAATGAGCAGTTCTTC; cdr3_aa: CASSLGSGTYAYNEQFF
j_call: TRBJ1-5; clone_size: -; d_call: -; v_call: TRBV5-1; cdr3_nt: TGCGCCAGCAGCCGGATGGGGGAGGACCAGCCCCAGCATTTT; cdr3_aa: CASSRMGEDQPQHF
j_call: TRBJ1-4; clone_size: -; d_call: -; v_call: TRBV5-1; cdr3_nt: TGCGCCAGCAGCTTGTCCACAACTAATGAAAAACTGTTTTTT; cdr3_aa: CASSLSTTNEKLFF
j_call: TRBJ2-1; clone_size: -; d_call: -; v_call: TRBV5-4; cdr3_nt: TGTGCCAGCAGCTTGTTGGGCCCAGGCAATGAGCAGTTCTTC; cdr3_aa: CASSLLGPGNEQFF
j_call: TRBJ2-2; clone_size: once; d_call: -; v_call: TRBV12-5; cdr3_nt: TGTGCTAGTGACGAGGTTGACGCCGGGGAGCTGTTTTTT; cdr3_aa: CASDEVDAGELFF
j_call: TRBJ2-3; clone_size: once; d_call: -; v_call: TRBV7-9; cdr3_nt: TGTGCCAGCAGCTTAGGGGCTAGCAGCACAGATACGCAGTATTTT; cdr3_aa: CASSLGASSTDTQYF
j_call: TRBJ2-7; clone_size: -; d_call: -; v_call: TRBV28; cdr3_nt: TGTGCCAGCAGTTTACTCGTTAACTACGAGCAGTACTTC; cdr3_aa: CASSLLVNYEQYF
j_call: TRBJ1-3; clone_size: -; d_call: -; v_call: TRBV10-3; cdr3_nt: TGTGCCATCAGTGGGCAGGATTCTGGAAACACCATATATTTT; cdr3_aa: CAISGQDSGNTIYF
j_call: TRBJ2-5; clone_size: -; d_call: -; v_call: TRBV7-2; cdr3_nt: TGTGCCAGCAGCCTAGAGACTGTGTACCAAGAGACCCAGTACTTC; cdr3_aa: CASSLETVYQETQYF
j_call: TRBJ2-1; clone_size: -; d_call: TRBD2; v_call: TRBV2; cdr3_nt: TGTGCCAGCAGTAACCGAGCGGGAAGTCTCAATGAGCAGTTCTTC; cdr3_aa: CASSNRAGSLNEQFF
j_call: TRBJ1-1; clone_size: -; d_call: -; v_call: TRBV30; cdr3_nt: TGTGCCTGGAGTGCGGGACTGGGAAGTACTGAAGCTTTCTTT; cdr3_aa: CAWSAGLGSTEAFF
j_call: TRBJ2-1; clone_size: -; d_call: -; v_call: TRBV6-5; cdr3_nt: TGTGCCAGCAGTTACCGCGGGCCGGGGGAGCAGTTCTTC; cdr3_aa: CASSYRGPGEQFF
j_call: TRBJ2-1; clone_size: -; d_call: TRBD1; v_call: TRBV6-1; cdr3_nt: TGTGCCAGCAGTGATGGACAGGGGGCATGGAATGAGCAGTTCTTC; cdr3_aa: CASSDGQGAWNEQFF
j_call: TRBJ1-2; clone_size: -; d_call: TRBD1; v_call: TRBV4-1; cdr3_nt: TGCGCCAGCAGCCAAGTGGGGACAGGGGGTGGCTACACCTTC; cdr3_aa: CASSQVGTGGGYTF
j_call: TRBJ2-7; clone_size: -; d_call: -; v_call: TRBV2; cdr3_nt: TGTGCCAGCAGTGGGGGCGAGCAGTACTTC; cdr3_aa: CASSGGEQYF
j_call: TRBJ2-7; clone_size: -; d_call: -; v_call: TRBV28; cdr3_nt: TGTGCCAGCAGTTTCCTTAACTTCACCTATGAGCAGTACTTC; cdr3_aa: CASSFLNFTYEQYF
j_call: TRBJ2-6; clone_size: -; d_call: TRBD1; v_call: TRBV7-9; cdr3_nt: TGTGCCAGCAGCCTAGGGACAGGGACACGGCTAGGGGCCAACGTCCTGACTTTC; cdr3_aa: CASSLGTGTRLGANVLTF
j_call: TRBJ2-5; clone_size: -; d_call: TRBD2; v_call: TRBV10-3; cdr3_nt: TGTGCCATCAGTGGAGGACTAGCGGGAGGCCTCCAAGAGACCCAGTACTTC; cdr3_aa: CAISGGLAGGLQETQYF
j_call: TRBJ2-5; clone_size: -; d_call: TRBD2; v_call: TRBV2; cdr3_nt: TGTGCCAGCAGTGAAGGACTAGCGGTCCTTCAAGAGACCCAGTACTTC; cdr3_aa: CASSEGLAVLQETQYF
j_call: TRBJ1-4; clone_size: -; d_call: -; v_call: TRBV5-4; cdr3_nt: TGTGCCAGCAGTCATCTAGACTTTAATGAAAAACTGTTTTTT; cdr3_aa: CASSHLDFNEKLFF
j_call: TRBJ1-2; clone_size: few; d_call: -; v_call: TRBV10-3; cdr3_nt: TGTGCCATCAGTGCGGGGGGGACTAACTATGGCTACACCTTC; cdr3_aa: CAISAGGTNYGYTF
j_call: TRBJ1-1; clone_size: few; d_call: -; v_call: TRBV14; cdr3_nt: TGTGCCAGCAGCTCACAGATGAACACTGAAGCTTTCTTT; cdr3_aa: CASSSQMNTEAFF
j_call: TRBJ1-2; clone_size: -; d_call: TRBD1; v_call: TRBV30; cdr3_nt: TGTGCCTGGAAGGCTAACCTCGGACAGGGGGCCACCTTC; cdr3_aa: CAWKANLGQGATF
j_call: TRBJ2-7; clone_size: -; d_call: -; v_call: TRBV19; cdr3_nt: TGTGCCAGTAGTATTTGGGGCAGACCTACCTACGAGCAGTACTTC; cdr3_aa: CASSIWGRPTYEQYF